What follows is one T cell receptor (beta chain) and its context. Its antigen target is currently unknown. No base quality values were provided; no much bigger clone lies one nucleotide off. The library was prepared using the immunoSEQ multiplex PCR assay. The multiplex PCR relied on a mix of 60 forward primers for TCR Vbeta segments and 13 reverse primers for TCR Jbeta segments. A multiplex PCR assay on genomic DNA amplified the CDR3 region of rearranged TCR beta genes. Amplified TCR beta libraries were sequenced as 87-base-pair reads on the Illumina HiSeq System. Under the source paper's analysis protocol: A later analysis tallied around 82 million unique TCR beta chains across the 600 to 700 repertoires, and some 10 million of those chains were shared by two or more donors. Raw reads were error-corrected and collapsed into unique sequences with a nearest-neighbor algorithm that merged closely related sequences to remove PCR and sequencing errors. Alignment of CDR3 sequences to IMGT reference sequences was used to assign V, D and J gene segments. For a sequence to be retained, a match of at least six nucleotides to both a V gene segment and a J gene segment was required. Rearrangements were classified as productive when the CDR3 lacked stop codons and remained in frame with V and J, and all other rearrangements were classified as non-productive. CDR3 was defined according to IMGT convention as the region running from the second conserved V-encoded cysteine to the conserved J-encoded phenylalanine. In an earlier analysis of roughly 610 of the donors, sequences lacking an unambiguous match to a single V gene segment were excluded. In an earlier analysis of approximately 610 of the donors, V segments were called functional above 56.7% productive rearrangements and were called segregating when the between-donor standard deviation exceeded 5%. To diagnose cytomegalovirus status from the catalog of TCR beta chain sequences, a statistical classification framework was built. In a later analysis, V and J genes were assigned by comparing TCR nucleotide sequences against IMGT/GENE-DB human TR gene sequences. The TCRdist pipeline was used in a later analysis to assign CDR3 sequences and most-parsimonious VDJ recombination scenarios. In a later analysis, every TCR beta chain was defined by the combination of its CDR3 amino acid sequence and its V-gene family, and reads without a unique V-gene family were dropped. A later analysis removed 500 to 600 highly shared, low-generation-probability nucleotide sequences to deal with suspected cross-contamination and a sequencing artifact. In a later analysis, a clonal expansion index for each public chain was calculated from normalized within-repertoire ranks of inferred template counts. Generation probabilities in a later analysis came from a VDJ recombination model fitted to out-of-frame rearrangements, and those results were checked against IGoR. In a later analysis, TCR-TCR, TCR-HLA and TCR-CMV co-occurrence was scored with hypergeometric tests, and a repertoire-size bias correction was applied to TCR pairs. In a later analysis, false discovery rates were estimated by permuting HLA or CMV assignments 20 times. In a later analysis, co-occurring TCRs were grouped using DBSCAN, with TCRdist sequence similarity added in when clustering inside HLA-allele-positive subsets. Repertoires with fewer than 30,000 or more than 120,000 public chains were left out of co-occurrence clustering, as were about 5 repertoires with anomalous nucleotide sharing. The source is immuneACCESS, and TCRdb retained only in-frame sequences with V and J called. Part of the clones is not carried over; for the studies checked, unresolved V genes explain less than half of this, and the remainder is unexplained. The V and J calls and the clone size are those of that table, but D and trimming were determined from the DNA. This sample comprises a few hundred thousand clones, approximately 70% of them detected only once. About 2.1% of the sample is taken by the ten largest.

This sample is part of a study of cytomegalovirus exposure and HLA in healthy donors listed by TCRdb under 2017. Some background on the complete study: An earlier analysis of around 600 of the donors reported approximately 290 Gb of sequence data and some 100 million unique TCR beta sequences from 150 million to 200 million T cells. Of the 398 genotyped donors, 80% to 90% were placed in the genetic ancestry cluster associated with self-reported Caucasian donors. The number of typed donors differed by locus: roughly 629-630 for A, B, C, DRB1 and DQB1; approximately 520 for DQA1; roughly 600 for DPA1; and 400 to 480 for DPB1. Among 398 genotyped donors of the cohort, an average of about 240,000 unique TCR beta nucleotide sequences were sequenced per donor, roughly a sixth of them non-productive. Donor age, sex, ethnicity and CMV serostatus were collected together with the repertoire data. An early release that covered several hundred HLA-typed donors contained approximately 300 gigabases of sequencing data and about 93 million unique TCR sequences. Genome-wide SNP genotypes for about three fifths of the roughly 700 donors were used in a later genetic analysis, which treated that subset as a discovery cohort. HLA typing covered class I and class II loci at four-digit resolution. A separate validation cohort of roughly 130 different subjects was used in addition to the approximately 610-subject first cohort. Five DR-DQ haplotypes were handled as single units for association and clustering, since linkage in the cohort was strong. In the later analysis, no new phenotypic data were used to find candidate immune exposures; instead, reliance was placed on TCR beta sequences and their occurrence across donors. The study used immunosequencing to profile the T cell repertoires of 600 to 850 subjects and linked those repertoires to cytomegalovirus serostatus. To decide whether each TCR beta V gene segment behaved as functional or pseudogenic, an earlier analysis of some 580 of the donors relied on high-throughput TCR beta sequencing. High-throughput TCR immunosequencing, statistical association of individual TCRs with disease status, and machine learning were combined to predict cytomegalovirus infection status. The study aimed to test whether signatures of past pathogen exposure could be identified by cataloging public T cell receptors. In a later analysis, previously published TCR beta repertoires from 550 to 750 donors were re-analyzed and high-resolution HLA genotyping was added so that TCR occurrence patterns could be studied. Every repertoire in the discovery cohort had been generated on one and the same sequencing platform. General study outcomes and caveats: Several of the top co-occurrence clusters appeared to be linked to parvovirus B19, influenza, CMV and Epstein-Barr virus, according to a later analysis. Across donors, most TCR sequences were observed very rarely, whereas some public TCRs were present in many individuals. Because HLA typing was missing for some donors at each locus, association tests included only the typed subset. Specific HLA alleles were associated with over 15,000 TCR beta sequences at a false discovery rate of 0.05 in a later analysis. A total of 164 TCR beta chains were listed by the study as associated with cytomegalovirus. In an earlier analysis of about 600 of the donors, most TCR beta V segments appeared in productive rearrangements about 87% or about 30% of the time, broadly matching IMGT annotations. In a later analysis, HLA-associated TCR beta chains showed more clonal expansion and lower generation probabilities than non-associated chains that were equally common. A further reported finding was that TCR beta sequences accurately predicted the HLA-A and HLA-B alleles for most subjects in the first cohort. Immune exposure information for the cohort was limited to CMV serostatus. A cluster of highly shared sequence variants was judged likely to represent a technical artifact of the sequencing pipeline. According to a later analysis, TCR association rates differed among HLA loci, with DRB1 alleles showing the most associated TCRs and HLA-C alleles showing the fewest. Cytomegalovirus status was reported to be diagnosed by the classifier with high specificity and sensitivity in both the original and validation cohorts. Linkage disequilibrium might explain the correlated functional status among segregating V segments, but an unknown experimental factor could not be ruled out. According to a later genetic analysis, donors in an Asian-associated ancestry cluster had fewer N-insertions in productive TCRs than the roughly 700-donor mean. When HLA alleles, especially DR and DQ, strongly co-occurred, TCR associations were difficult to assign to individual alleles. The cohort was sequenced for TCR beta chains only, and without alpha or paired-chain data the features that could be detected were limited. The authors suggested that the approach could potentially be extended to other disease states and immunological phenotypes. V-gene and J-gene trimming of TCR beta chains was associated with a missense DCLRE1C variant in a later genetic analysis, and the association was replicated in an independent cohort. A later analysis found that most CMV-associated TCR beta chains appeared HLA-restricted, with HLA associations seemingly driven largely by CMV exposure. Roughly uniform sequencing depth across donors was assumed in presence/absence analyses, although this assumption may not hold. In vitro tests confirmed that a few of the cytomegalovirus-associated TCR beta chains recognize cytomegalovirus antigens. The earlier analysis of some 540 of the donors excluded roughly 17 rarely observed V segments, including chromosome 9 orphons, because counts were too low.

In total, 630 or so healthy bone marrow donors made up the cohort. All cohort members were sampled while nominally healthy, although unrecorded immune exposures were likely present. The donor tested CMV seronegative and was one of the 352 seronegative cohort members. Every donor gave a peripheral blood sample, and the peripheral blood mononuclear cells from that sample were used for TCR beta sequencing. The Qiagen DNeasy Blood Extraction Kit was used to extract genomic DNA from the blood cell samples. This sequence originates from a female donor in good health and CMV-seronegative. The sample was PBMCs.

For the CDR3, the sequence is CAISESRQGQPQHF. The DNA sequence follows: TGTGCCATCAGTGAGTCGAGACAGGGGCAGCCCCAGCATTTT. The sequence joins TRBV10-3 to TRBJ1-5, with TRBD1 matching 8 junction bases. CDR1 and CDR2 are drawn from the germline V gene: ENHRY, SYGVKD. There are 14 amino acids in the CDR3, from cysteine to phenylalanine inclusive. Only the CDR3 DNA is retained, 42 bases long and in frame from the first base. V is pruned by 0 bases and J by 7 bases, leaving 2 bases of the junction without a gene match.